The 21 T cell receptor beta chains in this list originate from one sample, sequenced in a study of shared clonotypes between healthy human individuals. Using immunoSEQ multiplex PCR, the repertoire was profiled, and TCRdb retains in-frame clones only, with some absent. The sample lists some 800,000 clones; more than 85% were seen once. Naive-designated CD8 cells lacked CD45RO, were positively enriched for CCR7, and omitted terminally differentiated effector memory CD45RA+ cells. Material for sequencing was naive CD8+ T cells sorted from blood. Every receptor here comes from a man aged 25 to 45 in good health.

The gene calls are TRBV27 and TRBJ1-4; D gene uncertain. This CDR3 is 14 amino acids long. CDR1 MNHEY and CDR2 SMNVEV come from the germline V gene (reference sequence). The germline V and J ends were trimmed by 0 bases and 8 bases, with 10 bases remaining between them. CDR3 sequence reads: CASSLSFQAEKLFF. The DNA of the CDR3 is TGTGCCAGCAGTTTATCGTTCCAGGCCGAAAAACTGTTTTTT.

V gene TRBV6-1 combines with J gene TRBJ2-7, with D possibly TRBD2 on 6 matching bases. CDR1 MNHNS and CDR2 SASEGT come from the germline V gene. V dropped 10 bases and J dropped 0 bases, with 19 bases sitting between them. The CDR3 contains 15 residues. CDR3 sequence reads: CATSFSSDSSYEQYF. In DNA, the CDR3 is TGTGCCACCTCTTTTTCTAGCGATAGCTCCTACGAGCAGTACTTC.

The CDR3 region is CSARSWTGTTEAFF. CDR3 bases: TGCAGCGCTAGGTCCTGGACAGGGACCACTGAAGCTTTCTTT. V is TRBV29-1 and J is TRBJ1-1; TRBD1 aligns across 8 bases. CDR1 is SQVTM and CDR2 is ANQGSEA in the germline V gene. The V segment lost 7 bases and the J segment 4 bases; nucleotides outside the gene matches: 11. The CDR3 has 14 residues.

The chain links TRBV28 to TRBJ1-4; TRBD1 matches at 7 bases. The CDR3 covers 14 residues. J lost 4 bases, V lost 6 bases, and 5 bases had no gene match. Germline V gene lookup returns CDR1 MDHEN and CDR2 SYDVKM. CDR3 sequence: CASRSTGVNEKLFF. The CDR3 coding sequence is TGTGCCAGCAGGAGTACAGGGGTTAATGAAAAACTGTTTTTT.

This chain uses TRBV6-1 with TRBJ2-4; 10 bases align to TRBD1. The CDR3 covers 19 residues. Germline assignment: CDR1 MNHNS and CDR2 SASEGT. With 0 bases clipped from V and 0 bases from J, the junction kept 8 bases outside the gene matches. CDR3 loop: CASSEAAGTGDLAKNIQYF. The CDR3 DNA is TGTGCCAGCAGTGAAGCTGCAGGGACAGGGGACCTAGCCAAAAACATTCAGTACTTC.

The genes are TRBV11-2 and TRBJ1-4; possible D gene TRBD1, 5 bases. Germline-derived CDR1 and CDR2 are SGHAT and FQNNGV. This CDR3 is 14 amino acids long. V shed 7 bases and J shed 8 bases, with 17 bases lying between them. The DNA of the CDR3 is TGTGCCAGCACCTCGTTCGCGGGGGACGAAAAACTGTTTTTT. Its protein is CASTSFAGDEKLFF.

J is TRBJ2-7 and V is TRBV27; maybe TRBD2 (6 bases). Trimming removed 3 bases at V and 0 bases at J, with 12 bases between. In germline, CDR1 is MNHEY, CDR2 SMNVEV (reference sequence). This CDR3 is built from 15 residues. DNA for the CDR3: TGTGCCAGCAGTTTCACGGGAGACCCCTCCTACGAGCAGTACTTC. The encoded protein is CASSFTGDPSYEQYF.

V and J are TRBV7-9 and TRBJ2-1, with 10 bases identical to TRBD1. The germline V gene has CDR1 SEHNR and CDR2 FQNEAQ (reference sequence). Losses at the gene ends were 1 base for V and 3 bases for J; bases not matched to a gene: 3. This CDR3 spans 16 amino acids. CDR3 nucleotides: TGTGCCAGCAGCTTAGGGTGGACAGGGGGCTACAATGAGCAGTTCTTC. Protein: CASSLGWTGGYNEQFF. Based on the CDR3 plus reference TRBV7-9 and TRBJ2-1, the full variable domain is DTGVSQNPRHKITKRGQNVTFRCDPISEHNRLYWYRQTLGQGPEFLTYFQNEAQLEKSRLLSDRFSAERPKGSFSTLEIQRTEQGDSAMYLCASSLGWTGGYNEQFFGPGTRLTVL.

The table lists this clone with many counts. This chain connects TRBV7-6 to TRBJ2-1, with 11 bases fitting TRBD1. After removal of 4 bases from V and 6 bases from J, the junction contained 8 bases not matched to a gene. This CDR3 is built from 16 residues. Germline CDR1 is SGHVS and CDR2 is FNYEAQ. CDR3 region: CASSSRTGGFFNEQFF. The CDR3 DNA is TGTGCCAGCAGCTCGCGGACAGGGGGCTTTTTCAATGAGCAGTTCTTC.

The chain is built from TRBV28 and TRBJ2-5; 13 nucleotides align to TRBD2. CDR3 length equals 15 residues. The germline CDR1 and CDR2 sequences are MDHEN and SYDVKM. The trim removed 5 bases at V and 4 bases at J, leaving 4 bases unmatched. CDR3 coding DNA: TGTGCCAGCAGTGGACTAGCGGGAGTTAGAGAGACCCAGTACTTC. It specifies CASSGLAGVRETQYF.

This clone came up once. V usage is TRBV27 and J usage is TRBJ2-5; 10 bases agree with TRBD2. CDR1 MNHEY and CDR2 SMNVEV come from the germline V gene (reference sequence). The CDR3 spans 15 residues. The trim removed 5 bases at V and 4 bases at J, leaving 7 bases unmatched. The CDR3 loop is CASSPGTSDGETQYF. The CDR3 DNA reads TGTGCCAGCAGTCCGGGGACTAGCGATGGAGAGACCCAGTACTTC.

The chain combines TRBV5-4 with TRBJ1-2, with 11 bases that match TRBD1. The CDR3 is made up of 14 amino acids. Germline CDR1 and CDR2: SGHNT and YYREEE (reference sequence). V was clipped by 0 bases and J by 6 bases; unmatched bases: 1. CDR3 in amino acids: CASSLGTGGDGYTF. The CDR3 nucleotides read TGTGCCAGCAGCTTGGGGACAGGGGGCGATGGCTACACCTTC. The whole variable domain, remainder taken from reference TRBV5-4 and TRBJ1-2, is ETGVTQSPTHLIKTRGQQVTLRCSSQSGHNTVSWYQQALGQGPQFIFQYYREEENGRGNFPPRFSGLQFPNYSSELNVNALELDDSALYLCASSLGTGGDGYTFGSGTRLTVV.

This chain joins TRBV19 and TRBJ2-3; D might be TRBD2 (6 bases). The CDR3 loop spans 14 amino acids. Germline assignment: CDR1 LNHDA and CDR2 SQIVND (reference sequence). V was clipped by 5 bases and J by 0 bases, with 9 bases between them. The CDR3 DNA is TGTGCCAGTAGTCGGGAGACCAGCACAGATACGCAGTATTTT. As protein: CASSRETSTDTQYF.

This chain uses TRBV5-6 with TRBJ2-7, with D perhaps TRBD1 or TRBD2 (5 bases each). The CDR3 loop spans 14 amino acids. CDR1 is SGHDT, CDR2 YYEEEE, per germline. The germline V and J ends were trimmed by 2 bases and 4 bases, with 13 bases remaining between them. CDR3 protein: CASSLRQGVYEQYF. The CDR3 nucleotides read TGTGCCAGCAGCTTACGGCAGGGAGTTTACGAGCAGTACTTC.

This chain joins TRBV6-6 and TRBJ2-4; TRBD2 is a possible D gene (6 bases). The V gene's germline CDR1 is MNHNY and CDR2 SVGAGI (reference sequence). The CDR3 sequence is 15 residues long. Trimming took off 4 bases at V and 6 bases at J, with 16 bases between the two ends. CDR3 coding DNA: TGTGCCAGCAGTTTCGCGGACGAGGAGGGAAACATTCAGTACTTC. Amino acids: CASSFADEEGNIQYF.

This clone was seen once. The rearrangement joins TRBV11-2 to TRBJ1-5, with D unresolved. Germline CDR1 SGHAT, CDR2 FQNNGV. V lost 5 bases and J 2 bases, leaving 16 bases between the germline ends. This CDR3 comprises 16 residues. This chain's CDR3 is CASSVGQVGRNQPQHF. The CDR3 DNA reads TGTGCCAGCAGCGTCGGGCAGGTGGGTCGCAATCAGCCCCAGCATTTT.

V gene TRBV27 combines with J gene TRBJ2-7, with no clear D. Trimming removed 6 bases from V and 3 bases from J, with 18 bases in between. The CDR3 consists of 15 residues. The germline gives CDR1 MNHEY, CDR2 SMNVEV (reference sequence). CDR3 coding DNA: TGTGCCAGCAGCCCCGGGTTCGGGTTAGGCTACGAGCAGTACTTC. Translation gives CASSPGFGLGYEQYF.

The V gene is TRBV2, the J gene TRBJ2-5; 9 nucleotides align to TRBD2. This CDR3 contains 16 residues. V was clipped by 3 bases and J by 5 bases; unmatched bases: 10. Germline lookup yields CDR1 SNHLY and CDR2 FYNNEI. This CDR3 reads CASSENASGTPETQYF. Written as DNA, the CDR3 is TGTGCCAGCAGTGAGAACGCTAGCGGGACCCCGGAGACCCAGTACTTC.

The sample holds one count of this clone. Because the CDR3 is missing its conserved closing phenylalanine or tryptophan, this is likely a read error. The DNA is omitted, as the CDR3 cannot be located on it reliably, and the CDR3 follows TCRdb's listing. The chain is built from TRBV5-6 and TRBJ2-7; the table's D call, TRBD2, was not checked against the DNA. The germline V gene has CDR1 SGHDT and CDR2 YYEEEE. Both ends counted, the CDR3 spans 10 residues. The CDR3: CASSLEARRA.

The chain has TRBV5-1 and TRBJ2-5; D may be TRBD1 or TRBD2 (5 bases each). CDR1 SGHRS and CDR2 YFSETQ come from the germline V gene. V gave up 0 bases and J gave up 1 base, with 10 bases separating them. The CDR3 has 15 amino acids. The CDR3 DNA is TGCGCCAGCAGCTTGGAGGCGAGGGGCCAAGAGACCCAGTACTTC. This translates into CASSLEARGQETQYF.

V gene TRBV6-1 combines with J gene TRBJ2-7; a weak D match, TRBD2 (6 bases). Trimming pared 4 bases from V and 5 bases from J, leaving 15 bases between. This CDR3 has 14 amino acids. CDR1 and CDR2 (germline): MNHNS, SASEGT. The CDR3 DNA reads TGTGCCAGCAGTGGGGTAGGAGGGGATGACGAGCAGTACTTC. Protein: CASSGVGGDDEQYF.